This is a list of T cell receptor beta chains from one sample in a study of molecular identifiers for immune sequencing clone quantification. In TCRdb, the PCR reads were re-called with MiXCR into one record per CDR3 protein. Among 490,000 or so distinct CDR3 sequences listed, roughly 25% were seen once. The sample taken for sequencing was naive CD8+ T cells from blood, with Jurkat cell RNA spiked in. The origin of the receptors is a human donor in good health. Some libraries in this study had Jurkat cell RNA spiked in. Each CDR3 is given with its conserved first and last residue. The D gene is left open where the match is weak. The size field is filled for only some rows; it gives once, few, many or a size class.

size: few; V: TRBV11-2; J: TRBJ2-2; D: TRBD2; DNA: TGTGCCAGCAGCTCAACCAGCGGGAAGAACACCGGGGAGCCGTTTTTT; CDR3: CASSSTSGKNTGEPFF
size: NA; V: TRBV7-7; J: TRBJ2-2; D: NA; DNA: TGTGCTAGCAACTTGAACGATTACACCGGGGAGCTGTTTTTT; CDR3: CASNLNDYTGELFF
size: few; V: TRBV12-3/TRBV12-4; J: TRBJ1-1; D: NA; DNA: TGTGCCAGCAGCCCTAGGGGGGGCGATGACACTGAAGCTTTCTTT; CDR3: CASSPRGGDDTEAFF
size: few; V: TRBV28; J: TRBJ1-5; D: NA; DNA: TGTGCCAGCAGTTCCAGGGTAAACAATCAGCCCCAGCATTTT; CDR3: CASSSRVNNQPQHF
size: few; V: TRBV7-2; J: TRBJ2-3; D: TRBD1; DNA: TGTGCCAGCAGCTTACCAGGGGGAGATACGCAGTATTTT; CDR3: CASSLPGGDTQYF
size: few; V: TRBV19; J: TRBJ1-2; D: NA; DNA: TGTGCCAGTAGTATTAACTTAGGCCAAACTTATGGCTACACCTTC; CDR3: CASSINLGQTYGYTF
size: NA; V: TRBV19; J: TRBJ2-7; D: TRBD2; DNA: TGTGCCAGTAGTATAAGGGCTAGCGGGTACTACGAGCAGTACTTC; CDR3: CASSIRASGYYEQYF
size: few; V: TRBV14; J: TRBJ1-2; D: TRBD1; DNA: TGTGCCAGCAGCCAAGTAGGGGGCAGGGGGAACTATGGCTACACCTTC; CDR3: CASSQVGGRGNYGYTF
size: NA; V: TRBV5-3; J: TRBJ1-1; D: NA; DNA: TGTGCCAGCAGCCCCGGAGAGGGTAACACTGAAGCTTTCTTT; CDR3: CASSPGEGNTEAFF
size: NA; V: TRBV12-3/TRBV12-4; J: TRBJ2-4; D: TRBD2; DNA: TGTGCCAGCAGTTTTCTGCCGGGAGGGGACATTCAGTACTTC; CDR3: CASSFLPGGDIQYF
size: many; V: TRBV5-1; J: TRBJ2-7; D: TRBD1; DNA: TGCGCCAGCGGAACAGGGGACCTTAGCGAGCAGTACTTC; CDR3: CASGTGDLSEQYF
size: NA; V: TRBV6-2/TRBV6-3; J: TRBJ2-7; D: NA; DNA: TGTGCCAGCAGTTACTCTCCGGACGCAGCCTACGAGCAGTACTTC; CDR3: CASSYSPDAAYEQYF
size: NA; V: TRBV5-6; J: TRBJ2-2; D: NA; DNA: TGTGCCAGCAGCCCCCACCCGGGACGTATGAACACCGGGGAGCTGTTTTTT; CDR3: CASSPHPGRMNTGELFF
size: many; V: TRBV4-3; J: TRBJ2-4; D: TRBD1; DNA: TGCGCCAGCAGCCAACAAAGACAGGGGGCTCTGGCCAAAAACATTCAGTACTTC; CDR3: CASSQQRQGALAKNIQYF
size: NA; V: TRBV29-1; J: TRBJ2-1; D: TRBD2; DNA: TGCAGCGTTCAGCGGGGGGATTACAATGAGCAGTTCTTC; CDR3: CSVQRGDYNEQFF